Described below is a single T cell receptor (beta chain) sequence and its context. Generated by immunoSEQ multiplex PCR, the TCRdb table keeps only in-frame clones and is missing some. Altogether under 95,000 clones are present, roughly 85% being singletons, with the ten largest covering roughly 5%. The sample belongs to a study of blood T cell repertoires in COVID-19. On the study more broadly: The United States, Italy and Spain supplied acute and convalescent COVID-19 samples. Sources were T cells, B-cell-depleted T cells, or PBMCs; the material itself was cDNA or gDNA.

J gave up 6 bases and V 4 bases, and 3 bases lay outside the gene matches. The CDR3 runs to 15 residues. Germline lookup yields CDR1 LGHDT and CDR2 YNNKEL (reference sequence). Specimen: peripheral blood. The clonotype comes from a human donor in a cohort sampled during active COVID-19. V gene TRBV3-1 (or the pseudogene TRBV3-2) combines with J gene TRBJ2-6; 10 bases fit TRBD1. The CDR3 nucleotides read TGTGCCAGCAGCCGACAGGGGGCGTTGGCCAACGTCCTGACTTTC. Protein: CASSRQGALANVLTF.